This T cell receptor beta chain was documented in a study of T cells in Graves' hyperthyroidism and ophthalmopathy. Study-level points and caveats: For ophthalmopathy, model prediction preceded onset by a median around six months.

RNA transcripts yielded amplified TCR beta CDR3 regions. The primer set for the first-round RT-PCR of the TCR CDR3 was HTBI. TCRdb reprocessed the multiplex PCR reads via MiXCR and lists one record per CDR3 protein. The data hold more than 500,000 distinct CDR3 sequences, with around 16% observed a single time. This clonotype appeared a single time. Its antigen is unidentified. The J segment lost 7 bases and the V segment lost 3 bases, leaving 13 bases of the junction unmatched. This CDR3 region has 16 residues. Germline loops: CDR1 SGHTA, CDR2 FQGNSA. Orbital computed tomography, thyroid ultrasound, serum thyroxine and TRAb, and clinical symptoms together informed the diagnoses.

The sequenced material came from blood. The V call is TRBV7-2, the J call TRBJ2-5; TRBD2 matches 8 bases. This clonotype was obtained from a woman aged 25 to 45 with Graves' ophthalmopathy. In nucleotides, the CDR3 is TGTGCCAGCAGCTTCAGTATTTCTAGCGGGCGAATGACCCAGTACTTC. It codes for CASSFSISSGRMTQYF.